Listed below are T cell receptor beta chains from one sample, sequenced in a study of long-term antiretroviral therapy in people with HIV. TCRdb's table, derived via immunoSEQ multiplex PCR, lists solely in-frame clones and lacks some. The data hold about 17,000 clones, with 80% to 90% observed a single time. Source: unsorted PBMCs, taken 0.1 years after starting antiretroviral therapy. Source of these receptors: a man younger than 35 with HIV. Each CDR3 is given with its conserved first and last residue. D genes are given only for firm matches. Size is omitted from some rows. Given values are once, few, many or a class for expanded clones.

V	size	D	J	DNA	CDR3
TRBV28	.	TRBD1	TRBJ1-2	TGTGCCAGCAGTTTAAATCAACAGGGGTTGGGTGGCTACACCTTC	CASSLNQQGLGGYTF
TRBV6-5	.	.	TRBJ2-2	TGTGCCAGCAGTTACGGACTGAACACCGGGGAGCTGTTTTTT	CASSYGLNTGELFF
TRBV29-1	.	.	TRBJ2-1	TGCAGCGTTTTGGGCGTCCCAGGGTCGGGCAATGAGCAGTTCTTC	CSVLGVPGSGNEQFF
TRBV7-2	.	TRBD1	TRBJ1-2	TGTGCCAGCAGCTTACGAGGGGACAGGTGGACCTATGGCTACACCTTC	CASSLRGDRWTYGYTF
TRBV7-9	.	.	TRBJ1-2	TGTGCCAGCAGTGGGGGGGCCCGGGGTGCCTACACCTTC	CASSGGARGAYTF
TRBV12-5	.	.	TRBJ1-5	TGTGCTAGTGGTACTGAACAGGGACTCTATAGCAATCAGCCCCAGCATTTT	CASGTEQGLYSNQPQHF
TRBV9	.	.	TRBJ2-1	TGTGCCAGCAGCGTAGGAGCGACTAGGAGCGGTGAGCAGTTCTTC	CASSVGATRSGEQFF
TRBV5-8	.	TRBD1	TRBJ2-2	TGTGCCAGCAGCACGACAGGGTCCGGGGAGCTGTTTTTT	CASSTTGSGELFF
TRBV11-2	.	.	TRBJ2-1	TGTGCCAGCAGCCCCGGAGGGGGGGAGGAGCAGTTCTTC	CASSPGGGEEQFF
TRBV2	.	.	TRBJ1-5	TGTGCCAGCTGCGGGACACAAAGCAATCAGCCCCAGCATTTT	CASCGTQSNQPQHF
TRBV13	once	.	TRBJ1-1	TGTGCCAGCAGCTTCCCAGGGGAGAACACTGAAGCTTTCTTT	CASSFPGENTEAFF
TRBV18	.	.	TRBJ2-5	TGTGCCAGCTCACCCTGGATCGGGGGGCCAGAAGAGACCCAGTACTTC	CASSPWIGGPEETQYF
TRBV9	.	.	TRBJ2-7	TGTGCCAGCAGCTCTGAAGGGGCGGCGTCTGAGCAGTACTTC	CASSSEGAASEQYF
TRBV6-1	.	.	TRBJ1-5	TGTGCCAGCAGTGAATGGGGGGGGGTTGGGCAGCCCCAGCATTTT	CASSEWGGVGQPQHF
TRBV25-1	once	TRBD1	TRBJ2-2	TGTGCCAGCAGTGTTCGACAGGGTGCTGGCGGGGAGCTGTTTTTT	CASSVRQGAGGELFF
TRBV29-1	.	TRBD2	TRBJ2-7	TGCAGCGTTGAAGGGGTGGTGGCGGGGGGCTCCTACGAGCAGTACTTC	CSVEGVVAGGSYEQYF
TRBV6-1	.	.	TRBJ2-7	TGTGCCAGCAGTGAATGGGCCACCTACGAGCAGTACTTC	CASSEWATYEQYF
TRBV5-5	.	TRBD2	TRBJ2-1	TGTGCCAGCAGCAAACTAGCGGATACCTACAATGAGCAGTTCTTC	CASSKLADTYNEQFF
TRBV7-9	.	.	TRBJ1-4	TGTGCCAGCAGCTTACGGGGGGAAAAACTGTTTTTT	CASSLRGEKLFF
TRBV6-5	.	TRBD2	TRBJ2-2	TGTGCCAGCACGCCCCTAGCGGGGGGGCAGGTGGAGCTGTTTTTT	CASTPLAGGQVELFF
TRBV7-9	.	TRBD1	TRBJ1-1	TGTGCCAGCTCTGGACAGGGGGCAATAGGAACTGAAGCTTTCTTT	CASSGQGAIGTEAFF
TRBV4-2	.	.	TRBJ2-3	TGTGCCAGCAGCCAAGATGTTAGGACAGAGAACACAGATACGCAGTATTTT	CASSQDVRTENTDTQYF
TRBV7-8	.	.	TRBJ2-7	TGTGCCAGCAGCTCGACGGACTGGAGCTCCTACGAGCAGTACTTC	CASSSTDWSSYEQYF
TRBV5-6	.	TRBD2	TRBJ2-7	TGTGCCACCAAGCGGGAGGGCGCCTACGAGCAGTACTTC	CATKREGAYEQYF
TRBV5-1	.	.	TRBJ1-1	TGCGCCAGCAGCTTGTTGGACAGAACGAACACTGAAGCTTTCTTT	CASSLLDRTNTEAFF
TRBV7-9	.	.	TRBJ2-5	TGTGCCAGCAGACCCGGGGGTAAAGAGACCCAGTACTTC	CASRPGGKETQYF
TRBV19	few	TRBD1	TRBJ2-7	TGTGCCAGTAGTAACCCGACAGGGGTCGAGCAGTACTTC	CASSNPTGVEQYF
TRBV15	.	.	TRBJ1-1	TGTGCCACCAGCAGACCGGGGGGTACTGAAGCTTTCTTT	CATSRPGGTEAFF
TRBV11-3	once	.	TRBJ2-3	TGTGCCAGCAGCTTTCGCGGGACAGATACGCAGTATTTT	CASSFRGTDTQYF
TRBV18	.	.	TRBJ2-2	TGTGCCAGCTCACCCACTTCCACCGGGGAGCTGTTTTTT	CASSPTSTGELFF
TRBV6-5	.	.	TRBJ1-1	TGTGCCAGCAGTTACCAGAGTTTGGTGGGTAATACTGAAGCTTTCTTT	CASSYQSLVGNTEAFF
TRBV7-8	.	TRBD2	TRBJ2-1	TGTGCCAGCAGCGCCAACCTAGCGGGGGACCCCTACAATGAGCAGTTCTTC	CASSANLAGDPYNEQFF
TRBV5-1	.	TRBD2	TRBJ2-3	TGCGCCAGCAGCTTTAGCGGGGGGGCGGCAGATACGCAGTATTTT	CASSFSGGAADTQYF
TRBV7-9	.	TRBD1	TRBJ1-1	TGTGCCAGCAGCCTCATTCAGGGGGTAGGGACTGAAGCTTTCTTT	CASSLIQGVGTEAFF
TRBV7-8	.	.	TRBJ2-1	TGTGCCAGCAGTTCCGGCCGAGAGAGAGGGAGTGAGCAGTTCTTC	CASSSGRERGSEQFF
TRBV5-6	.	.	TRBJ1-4	TGTGCCAGCAGCTTTATTGGGGATGAAAAACTGTTTTTT	CASSFIGDEKLFF
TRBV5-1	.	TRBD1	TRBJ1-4	TGCGCCAGCAGCCCTTCCGGGACAGGGTACGAAAAACTGTTTTTT	CASSPSGTGYEKLFF
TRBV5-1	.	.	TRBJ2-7	TGCGCCAGCAGCTTGGCCGTTAAGCGCGCCTTCCCCTACGAGCAGTACTTC	CASSLAVKRAFPYEQYF
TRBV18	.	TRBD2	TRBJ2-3	TGTGCCAGCTCGGGGGGGACTAGTACTTCAAGCACAGATACGCAGTATTTT	CASSGGTSTSSTDTQYF
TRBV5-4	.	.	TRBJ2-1	TGTGCCTGGGGAGGGGGGAATGAGCAGTTCTTC	CAWGGGNEQFF
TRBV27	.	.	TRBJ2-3	TGTGCCAGCAGTTCTGACGGCACAGATACGCAGTATTTT	CASSSDGTDTQYF
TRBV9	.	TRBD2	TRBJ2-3	TGTGCCAGCAGCGTAGGGGTCGGGAGGTTCGCAGATACGCAGTATTTT	CASSVGVGRFADTQYF
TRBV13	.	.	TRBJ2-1	TGTGCCAGCAGCTCCAGCCCAAATGAGCAGTTCTTC	CASSSSPNEQFF
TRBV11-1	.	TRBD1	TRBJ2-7	TGTGCCAGTTCCCTAGAAGGGGGCAGCTCCTACGAGCAGTACTTC	CASSLEGGSSYEQYF
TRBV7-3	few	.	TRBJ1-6	TGTGCCAGCAGCCGAGATACAGGGTATAATTCACCCCTCCACTTT	CASSRDTGYNSPLHF
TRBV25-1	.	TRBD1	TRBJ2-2	TGTGCCAGCAGTGAATACGGGACAGGGGACGGGGAGCTGTTTTTT	CASSEYGTGDGELFF
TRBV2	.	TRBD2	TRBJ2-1	TGTGCCAGCAGACCAACTAGCGGGGATTACAATGAGCAGTTCTTC	CASRPTSGDYNEQFF